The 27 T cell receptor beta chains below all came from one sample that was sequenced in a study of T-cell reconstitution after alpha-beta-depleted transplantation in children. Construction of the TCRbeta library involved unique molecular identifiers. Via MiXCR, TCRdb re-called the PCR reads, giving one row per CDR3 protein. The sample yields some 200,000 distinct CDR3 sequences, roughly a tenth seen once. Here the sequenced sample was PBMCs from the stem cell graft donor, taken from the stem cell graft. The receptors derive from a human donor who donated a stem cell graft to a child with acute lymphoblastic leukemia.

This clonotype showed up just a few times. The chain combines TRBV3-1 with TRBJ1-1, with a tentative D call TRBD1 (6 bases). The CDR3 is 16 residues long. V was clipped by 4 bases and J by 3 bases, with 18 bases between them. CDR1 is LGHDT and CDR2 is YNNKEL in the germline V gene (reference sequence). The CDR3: CASSLSDSRMYTEAFF. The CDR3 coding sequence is TGTGCCAGCAGCCTATCGGACAGTCGAATGTACACTGAAGCTTTCTTT.

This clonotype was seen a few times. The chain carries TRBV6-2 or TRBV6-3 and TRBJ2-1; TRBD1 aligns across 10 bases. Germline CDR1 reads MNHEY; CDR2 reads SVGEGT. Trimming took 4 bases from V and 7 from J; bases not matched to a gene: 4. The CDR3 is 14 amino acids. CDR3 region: CASSWDRGYNEQFF. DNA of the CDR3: TGTGCCAGCAGTTGGGACAGGGGATATAATGAGCAGTTCTTC.

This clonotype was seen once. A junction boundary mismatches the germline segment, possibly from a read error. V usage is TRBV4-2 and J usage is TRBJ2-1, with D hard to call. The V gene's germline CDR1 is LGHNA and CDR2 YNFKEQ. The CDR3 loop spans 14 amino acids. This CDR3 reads CARSPRSSYNEQFF. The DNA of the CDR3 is TGTGCCAGGAGCCCTCGGAGCTCCTACAATGAGCAGTTCTTC.

The CDR3 DNA is TGTGCCAGCAGTACCACTACTGCGGGGGGGCCCTCCTACGAGCAGTACTTC. This sequence encodes CASSTTTAGGPSYEQYF. The gene calls are TRBV6-2 or TRBV6-3 and TRBJ2-7; 9 bases are shared with TRBD2. This CDR3 is built from 17 residues. V was pared by 5 bases and J by 0 bases, with 11 bases of the junction left unmatched. Germline loops: CDR1 MNHEY, CDR2 SVGEGT.

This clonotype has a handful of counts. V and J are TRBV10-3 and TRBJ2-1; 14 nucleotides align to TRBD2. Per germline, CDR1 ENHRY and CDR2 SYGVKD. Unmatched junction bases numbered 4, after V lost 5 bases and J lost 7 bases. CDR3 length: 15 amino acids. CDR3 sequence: CAISTGTSGGNEQFF. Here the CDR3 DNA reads TGTGCCATCAGTACCGGGACTAGCGGGGGTAATGAGCAGTTCTTC.

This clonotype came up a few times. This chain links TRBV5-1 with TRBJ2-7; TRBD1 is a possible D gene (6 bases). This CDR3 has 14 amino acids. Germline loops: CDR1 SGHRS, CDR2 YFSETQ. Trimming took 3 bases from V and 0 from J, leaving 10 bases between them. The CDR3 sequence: CASSSPDSSYEQYF. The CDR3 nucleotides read TGCGCCAGCAGCTCCCCGGACAGCTCCTACGAGCAGTACTTC.

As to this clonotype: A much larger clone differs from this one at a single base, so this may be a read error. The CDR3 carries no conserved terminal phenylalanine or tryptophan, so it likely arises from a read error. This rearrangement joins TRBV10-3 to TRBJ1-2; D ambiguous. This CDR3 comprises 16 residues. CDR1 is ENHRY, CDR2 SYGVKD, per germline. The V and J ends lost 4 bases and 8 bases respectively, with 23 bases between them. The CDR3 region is CAISATSGRAEAGYTY. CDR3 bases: TGTGCCATCAGTGCTACGTCCGGACGGGCCGAAGCCGGCTACACCTAC.

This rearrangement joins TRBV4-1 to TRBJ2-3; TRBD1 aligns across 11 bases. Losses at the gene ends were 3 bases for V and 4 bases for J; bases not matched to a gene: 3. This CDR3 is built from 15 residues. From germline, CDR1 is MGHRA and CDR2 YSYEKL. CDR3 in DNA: TGCGCCAGCAGCCACGGACAGGGGGCCTCAGATACGCAGTATTTT. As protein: CASSHGQGASDTQYF.

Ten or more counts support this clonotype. Here the CDR3 DNA reads TGTGCCGTCAGAGCGGGGGCGAACACCGGGGAGCTGTTTTTT. Protein sequence: CAVRAGANTGELFF. This sequence joins TRBV27 and TRBJ2-2, with 8 bases lining up with TRBD2. The ends lost 11 bases at V and 0 bases at J; junction bases unmatched: 5. The CDR3 runs 14 residues. The germline CDR1 and CDR2 sequences are MNHEY and SMNVEV (reference sequence).

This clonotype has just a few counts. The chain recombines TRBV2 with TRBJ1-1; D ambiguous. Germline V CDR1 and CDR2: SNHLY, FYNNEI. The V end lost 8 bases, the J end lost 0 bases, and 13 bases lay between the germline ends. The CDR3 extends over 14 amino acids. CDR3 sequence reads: CASGKADMNTEAFF. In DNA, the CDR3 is TGTGCCAGCGGAAAGGCCGATATGAACACTGAAGCTTTCTTT.

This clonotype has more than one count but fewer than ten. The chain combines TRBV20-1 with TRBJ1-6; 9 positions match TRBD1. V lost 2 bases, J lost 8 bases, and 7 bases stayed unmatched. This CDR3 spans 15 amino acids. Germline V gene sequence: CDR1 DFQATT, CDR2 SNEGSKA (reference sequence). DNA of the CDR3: TGCAGTGCTAGACCCACCGGGACAGGGTATTCACCCCTCCACTTT. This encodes CSARPTGTGYSPLHF.

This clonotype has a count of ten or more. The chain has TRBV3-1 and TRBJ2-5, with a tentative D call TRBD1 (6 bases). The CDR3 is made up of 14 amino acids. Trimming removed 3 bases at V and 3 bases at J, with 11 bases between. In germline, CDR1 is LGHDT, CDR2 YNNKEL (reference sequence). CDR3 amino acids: CASSQPNREETQYF. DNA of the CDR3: TGTGCCAGCAGCCAGCCCAACAGGGAAGAGACCCAGTACTTC.

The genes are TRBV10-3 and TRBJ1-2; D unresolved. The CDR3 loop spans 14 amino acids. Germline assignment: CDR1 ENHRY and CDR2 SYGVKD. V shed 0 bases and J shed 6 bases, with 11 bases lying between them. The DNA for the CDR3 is TGTGCCATCAGTGAGTCGGGAAGGTTAGATGGCTACACCTTC. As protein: CAISESGRLDGYTF.

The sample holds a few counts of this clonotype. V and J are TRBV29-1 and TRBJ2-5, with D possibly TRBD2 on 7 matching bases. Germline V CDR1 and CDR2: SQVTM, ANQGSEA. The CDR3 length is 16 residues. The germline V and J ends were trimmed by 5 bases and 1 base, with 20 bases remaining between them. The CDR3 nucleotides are TGCAGCGTTCCCCCCTTCGGGCGGGGGCCCCAAGAGACCCAGTACTTC. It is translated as CSVPPFGRGPQETQYF.

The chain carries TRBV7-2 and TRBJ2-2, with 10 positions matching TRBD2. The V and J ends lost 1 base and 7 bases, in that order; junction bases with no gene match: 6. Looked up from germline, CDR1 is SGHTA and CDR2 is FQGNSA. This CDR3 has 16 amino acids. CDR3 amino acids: CASSLGASGGNGELFF. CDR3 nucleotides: TGTGCCAGCAGCTTAGGGGCTAGCGGGGGAAACGGGGAGCTGTTTTTT.

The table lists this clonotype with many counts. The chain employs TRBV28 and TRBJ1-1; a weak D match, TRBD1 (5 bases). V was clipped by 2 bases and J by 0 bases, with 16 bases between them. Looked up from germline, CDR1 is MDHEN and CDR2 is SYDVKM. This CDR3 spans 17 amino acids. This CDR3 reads CASSLPLGGAMNTEAFF. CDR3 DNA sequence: TGTGCCAGCAGTTTACCCCTTGGAGGGGCAATGAACACTGAAGCTTTCTTT.

The CDR3 loop reads CASSQEGGRVGELFF. CDR3 DNA: TGCGCCAGCAGCCAAGAGGGGGGCAGGGTCGGGGAGCTGTTTTTT. The genes are TRBV4-3 and TRBJ2-2; TRBD1 or TRBD2 may be the D gene (6 bases each). Trimming pared 0 bases from V and 7 bases from J, leaving 12 bases between. CDR3 length: 15 amino acids. The germline V gene has CDR1 LGHNA and CDR2 YSLEER.

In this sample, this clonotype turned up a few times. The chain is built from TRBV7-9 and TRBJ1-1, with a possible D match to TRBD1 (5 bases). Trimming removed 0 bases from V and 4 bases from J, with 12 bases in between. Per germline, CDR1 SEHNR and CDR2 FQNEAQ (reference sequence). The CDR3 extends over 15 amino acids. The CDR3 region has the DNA TGTGCCAGCAGCTTAGCATCGGGGGGTGGCACTGAAGCTTTCTTT. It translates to CASSLASGGGTEAFF.

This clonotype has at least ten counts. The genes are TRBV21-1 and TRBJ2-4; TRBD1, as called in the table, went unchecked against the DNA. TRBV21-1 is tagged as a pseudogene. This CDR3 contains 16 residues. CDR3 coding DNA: TGTGCCAGCAGCACCCAGGGGGGCATAGCCAAAAACATTCAGTACTTC. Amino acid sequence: CASSTQGGIAKNIQYF.

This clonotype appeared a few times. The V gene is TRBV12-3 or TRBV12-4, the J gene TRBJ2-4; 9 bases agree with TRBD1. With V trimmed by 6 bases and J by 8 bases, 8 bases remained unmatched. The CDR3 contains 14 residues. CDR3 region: CASRRDRGADIQYF. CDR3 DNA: TGTGCCAGCAGGAGAGACAGGGGGGCGGACATTCAGTACTTC.

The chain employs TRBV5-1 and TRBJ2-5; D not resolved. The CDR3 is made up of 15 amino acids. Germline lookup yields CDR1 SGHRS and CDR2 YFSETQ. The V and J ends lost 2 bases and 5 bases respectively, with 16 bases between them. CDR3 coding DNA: TGCGCCAGCAGCTTAATGATACCAGAGAGGGAGACCCAGTACTTC. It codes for CASSLMIPERETQYF.

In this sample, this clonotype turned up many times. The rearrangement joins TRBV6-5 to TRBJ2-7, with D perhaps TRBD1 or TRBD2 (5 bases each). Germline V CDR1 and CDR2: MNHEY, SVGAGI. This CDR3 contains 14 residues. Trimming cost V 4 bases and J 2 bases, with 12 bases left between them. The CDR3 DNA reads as TGTGCCAGCAGTTCCGGGACGGCAACCTACGAGCAGTACTTC. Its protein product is CASSSGTATYEQYF.

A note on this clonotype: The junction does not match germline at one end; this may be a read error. This chain's CDR3 is CASSQRGGQVLNF. CDR3 DNA sequence: TGTGCCAGCAGCCAAAGAGGGGGCCAGGTATTAAACTTC. The V gene is TRBV3-1, the J gene TRBJ2-7, with TRBD1 identical over 7 bases. Germline CDR1 is LGHDT and CDR2 is YNNKEL (reference sequence). This CDR3 contains 13 residues.

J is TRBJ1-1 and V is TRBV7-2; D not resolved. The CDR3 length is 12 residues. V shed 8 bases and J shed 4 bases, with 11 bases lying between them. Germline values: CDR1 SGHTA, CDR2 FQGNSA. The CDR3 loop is CASGLWGTEAFF. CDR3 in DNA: TGTGCCAGCGGACTTTGGGGCACTGAAGCTTTCTTT.

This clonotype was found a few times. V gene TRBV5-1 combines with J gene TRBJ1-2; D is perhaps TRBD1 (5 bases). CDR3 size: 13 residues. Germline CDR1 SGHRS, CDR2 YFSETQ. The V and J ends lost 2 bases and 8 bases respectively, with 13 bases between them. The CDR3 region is CASSLAGRQGYTF. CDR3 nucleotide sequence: TGCGCCAGCAGCTTAGCAGGGCGGCAAGGCTACACCTTC.

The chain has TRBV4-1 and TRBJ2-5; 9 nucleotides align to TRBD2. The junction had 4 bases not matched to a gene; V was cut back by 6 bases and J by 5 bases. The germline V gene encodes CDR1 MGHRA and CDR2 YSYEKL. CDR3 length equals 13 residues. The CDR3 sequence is CASSRLAGETQYF. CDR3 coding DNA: TGCGCCAGCAGTCGCCTAGCGGGGGAGACCCAGTACTTC.

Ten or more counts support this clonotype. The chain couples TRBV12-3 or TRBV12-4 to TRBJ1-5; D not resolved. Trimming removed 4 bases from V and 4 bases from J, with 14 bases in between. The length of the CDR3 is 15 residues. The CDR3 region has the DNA TGTGCCAGCAGTTCGAAGTTTTTGGAGAATCAGCCCCAGCATTTT. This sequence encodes CASSSKFLENQPQHF.